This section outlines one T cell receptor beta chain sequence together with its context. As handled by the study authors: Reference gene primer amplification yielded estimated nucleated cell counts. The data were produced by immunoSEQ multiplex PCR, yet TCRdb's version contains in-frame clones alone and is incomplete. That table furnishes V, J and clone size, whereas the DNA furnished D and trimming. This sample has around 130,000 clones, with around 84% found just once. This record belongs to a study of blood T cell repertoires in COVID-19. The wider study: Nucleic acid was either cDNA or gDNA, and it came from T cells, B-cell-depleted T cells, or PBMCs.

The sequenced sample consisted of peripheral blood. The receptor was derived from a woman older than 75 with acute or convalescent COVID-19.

CDR3 loop: CASSPSRTGRTEAFF. The CDR3 DNA sequence: TGCGCCAGCAGCCCTAGCCGGACAGGTCGAACTGAAGCTTTCTTT. The rearrangement joins TRBV5-1 to TRBJ1-1, with TRBD1 matching 7 bases. Germline CDR1 SGHRS, CDR2 YFSETQ. The CDR3 is made up of 15 amino acids. The V segment lost 4 bases and the J segment 5 bases; nucleotides outside the gene matches: 11.